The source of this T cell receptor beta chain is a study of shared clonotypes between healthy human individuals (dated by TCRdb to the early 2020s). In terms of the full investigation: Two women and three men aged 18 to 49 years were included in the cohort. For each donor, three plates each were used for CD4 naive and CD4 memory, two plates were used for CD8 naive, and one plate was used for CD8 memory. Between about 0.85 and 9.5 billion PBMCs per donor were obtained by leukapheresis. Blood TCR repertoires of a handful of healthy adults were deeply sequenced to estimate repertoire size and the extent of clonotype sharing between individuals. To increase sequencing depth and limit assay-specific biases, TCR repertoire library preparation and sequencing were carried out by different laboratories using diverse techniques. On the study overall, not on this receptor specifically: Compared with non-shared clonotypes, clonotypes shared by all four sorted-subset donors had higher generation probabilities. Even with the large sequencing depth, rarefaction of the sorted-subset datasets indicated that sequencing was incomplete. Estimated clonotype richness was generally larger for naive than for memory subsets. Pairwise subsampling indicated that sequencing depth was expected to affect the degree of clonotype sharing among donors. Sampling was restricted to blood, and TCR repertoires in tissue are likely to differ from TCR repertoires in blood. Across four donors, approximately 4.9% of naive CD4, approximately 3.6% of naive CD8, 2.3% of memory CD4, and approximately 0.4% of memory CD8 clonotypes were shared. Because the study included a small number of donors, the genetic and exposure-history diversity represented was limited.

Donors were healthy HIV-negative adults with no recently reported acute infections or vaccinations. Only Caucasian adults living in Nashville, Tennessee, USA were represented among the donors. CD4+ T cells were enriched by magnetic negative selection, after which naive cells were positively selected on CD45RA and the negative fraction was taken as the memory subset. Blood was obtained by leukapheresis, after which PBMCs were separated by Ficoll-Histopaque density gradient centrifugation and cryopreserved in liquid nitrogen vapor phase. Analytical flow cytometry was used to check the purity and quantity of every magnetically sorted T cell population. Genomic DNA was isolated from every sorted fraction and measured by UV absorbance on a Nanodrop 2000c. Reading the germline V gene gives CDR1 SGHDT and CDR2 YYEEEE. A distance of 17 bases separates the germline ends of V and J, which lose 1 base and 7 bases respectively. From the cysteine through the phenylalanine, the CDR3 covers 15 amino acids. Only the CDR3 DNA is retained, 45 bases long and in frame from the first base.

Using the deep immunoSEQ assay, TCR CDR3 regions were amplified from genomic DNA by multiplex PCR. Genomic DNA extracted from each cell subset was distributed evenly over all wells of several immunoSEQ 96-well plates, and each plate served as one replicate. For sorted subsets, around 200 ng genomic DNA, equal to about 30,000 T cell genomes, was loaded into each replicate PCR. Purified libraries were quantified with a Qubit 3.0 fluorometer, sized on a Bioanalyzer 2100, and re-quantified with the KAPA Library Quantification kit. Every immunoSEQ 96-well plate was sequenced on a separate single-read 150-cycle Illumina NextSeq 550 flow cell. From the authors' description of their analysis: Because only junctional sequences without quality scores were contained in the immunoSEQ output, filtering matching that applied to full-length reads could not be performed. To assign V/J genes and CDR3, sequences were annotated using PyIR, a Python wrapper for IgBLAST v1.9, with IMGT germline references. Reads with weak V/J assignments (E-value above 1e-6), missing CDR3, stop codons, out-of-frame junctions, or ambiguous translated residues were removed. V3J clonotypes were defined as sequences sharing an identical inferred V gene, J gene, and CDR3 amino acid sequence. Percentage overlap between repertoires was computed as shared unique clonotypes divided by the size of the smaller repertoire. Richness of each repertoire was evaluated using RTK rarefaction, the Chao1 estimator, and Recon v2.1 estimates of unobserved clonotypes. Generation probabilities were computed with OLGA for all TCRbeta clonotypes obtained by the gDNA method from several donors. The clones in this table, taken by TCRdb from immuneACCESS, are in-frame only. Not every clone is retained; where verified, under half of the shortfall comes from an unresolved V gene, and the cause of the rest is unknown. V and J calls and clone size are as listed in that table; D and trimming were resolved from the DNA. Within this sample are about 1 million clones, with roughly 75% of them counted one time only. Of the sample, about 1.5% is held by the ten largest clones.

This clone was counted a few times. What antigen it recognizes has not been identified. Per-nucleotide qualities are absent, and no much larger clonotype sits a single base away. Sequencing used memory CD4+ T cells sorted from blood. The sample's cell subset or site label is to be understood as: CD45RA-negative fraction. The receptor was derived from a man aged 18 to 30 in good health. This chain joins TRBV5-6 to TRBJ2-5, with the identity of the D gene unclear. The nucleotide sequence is TGTGCCAGCAGCTTGAGTCCTACCATGGAGACGACCCAGTACTTC. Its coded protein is CASSLSPTMETTQYF. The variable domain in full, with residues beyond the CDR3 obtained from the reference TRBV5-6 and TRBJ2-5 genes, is DAGVTQSPTHLIKTRGQQVTLRCSPKSGHDTVSWYQQALGQGPQFIFQYYEEEERQRGNFPDRFSGHQFPNYSSELNVNALLLGDSALYLCASSLSPTMETTQYFGPGTRLLVL.